This T cell receptor (beta chain) derives from a study of cytomegalovirus exposure and HLA in healthy donors. The study's findings and limits: According to a later analysis, most TCR beta chains associated with CMV appeared HLA-restricted.

Of note for this clone: Its antigen is currently unknown.

The CDR3 covers 16 residues. The germline gives CDR1 SEHNR, CDR2 FQNEAQ (reference sequence). V trimming: 4 bases; J trimming: 0 bases; junction bases outside the gene matches: 6. Primers included in the PCR were 60 Vbeta and 13 Jbeta primers. Profiling relied on immunoSEQ multiplex PCR, and the TCRdb table lists in-frame clones only, not all of them. The sample has 210,000 or so clones; roughly 79% are singletons. Healthy bone marrow donors made up the donor group. Sample: PBMCs. The chain carries TRBV7-9 and TRBJ2-4, with 7 nucleotides matching TRBD1. The receptor was isolated from a man aged 18 to 30 in good health and CMV-seronegative. The CDR3 nucleotides read TGTGCCAGCAGCTCTTACCGGGACAGAGCCAAAAACATTCAGTACTTC. Protein: CASSSYRDRAKNIQYF.